This T cell receptor beta chain came from a study of T cell responses to AZD1222 COVID-19 vaccine. Study at large: Pooling of second doses given at about 4 or about 12 weeks was done.

The germline CDR1 and CDR2 sequences are SGHTA and FQGNSA. The CDR3 sequence is 15 residues long. Trimming took 0 bases from V and 3 from J; bases not matched to a gene: 4. The method was immunoSEQ multiplex PCR; TCRdb's version includes in-frame clones alone and lacks a portion of them. This sample has tens of thousands of clones, with more than 70% found just once. For this clone: The antigen remains undetermined.

Study-wide results and limits: Possibly, clonal diversity was underestimated; donors were largely white British and included more females. Reportedly, nearly half the spike-specific TCRs target unmutated variant regions. It was only 6 or 7 AZD1222 recipients who were seropositive at baseline.

The V and J genes are TRBV7-2 and TRBJ2-7; 8 bases fit TRBD1. The specimen comprised peripheral blood, sampled on day 0 of AZD1222 vaccination. The source is an adult in good health. The CDR3, as DNA: TGTGCCAGCAGCTTAGCGCCCAGGGGGCACTACGAGCAGTACTTC. Its translation is CASSLAPRGHYEQYF.